What follows is one TCR beta chain and its context. V was pared by 0 bases and J by 10 bases, with 10 bases of the junction left unmatched. The germline CDR1 and CDR2 sequences are LNHNV and YYDKDF (reference sequence). The CDR3 has 16 residues. This entry comes from a study of shared clonotypes between healthy human individuals. Profiled with immunoSEQ multiplex PCR; TCRdb holds only in-frame clones, not every one. The sample has 2.3 million or so clones, 85% to 95% seen once. V and J are TRBV15 and TRBJ2-1; 9 bases are shared with TRBD2. The sequenced material came from naive CD4+ T cells from PBMCs. Subset given: CD45RA+ positively selected. This sequence was found in a man in his late teens or twenties in good health. Some clones in this sample may be carry-over from other donors' samples. The CDR3 protein is CATSREGTSSKREQFF. Written as DNA, the CDR3 is TGTGCCACCAGCAGAGAAGGGACTAGCTCCAAGAGGGAGCAGTTCTTC.